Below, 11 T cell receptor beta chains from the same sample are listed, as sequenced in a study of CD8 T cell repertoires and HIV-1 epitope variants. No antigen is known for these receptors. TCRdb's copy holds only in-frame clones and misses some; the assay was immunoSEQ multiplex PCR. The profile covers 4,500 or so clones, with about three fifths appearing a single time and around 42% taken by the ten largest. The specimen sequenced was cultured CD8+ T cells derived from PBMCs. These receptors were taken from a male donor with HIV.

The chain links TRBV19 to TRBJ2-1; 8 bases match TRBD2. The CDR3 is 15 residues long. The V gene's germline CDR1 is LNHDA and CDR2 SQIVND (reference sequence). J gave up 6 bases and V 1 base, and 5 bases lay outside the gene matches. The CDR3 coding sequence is TGTGCCAGTAGTATAGGGACTAGCTGGAGCAATGAGCAGTTCTTC. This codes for CASSIGTSWSNEQFF. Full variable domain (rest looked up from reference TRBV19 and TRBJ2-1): DGGITQSPKYLFRKEGQNVTLSCEQNLNHDAMYWYRQDPGQGLRLIYYSQIVNDFQKGDIAEGYSVSREKKESFPLTVTSAQKNPTAFYLCASSIGTSWSNEQFFGPGTRLTVL.

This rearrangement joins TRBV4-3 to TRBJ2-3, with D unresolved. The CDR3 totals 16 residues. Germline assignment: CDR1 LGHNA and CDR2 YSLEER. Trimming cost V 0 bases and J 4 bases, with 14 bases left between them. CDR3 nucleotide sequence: TGCGCCAGCAGCCAAGATTACCAGTCCCTGGCAGATACGCAGTATTTT. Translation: CASSQDYQSLADTQYF.

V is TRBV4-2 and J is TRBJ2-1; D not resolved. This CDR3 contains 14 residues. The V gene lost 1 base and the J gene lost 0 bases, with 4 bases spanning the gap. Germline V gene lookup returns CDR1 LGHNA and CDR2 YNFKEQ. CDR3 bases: TGTGCCAGCAGCCAAGCCCACTCCTACAATGAGCAGTTCTTC. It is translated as CASSQAHSYNEQFF.

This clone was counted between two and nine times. The CDR3 coding sequence is TGCGCCAGCAGCTTGGGACCGGCCAGGTCAGAGGTCAATGAGCAGTTCTTC. It encodes CASSLGPARSEVNEQFF. This chain uses TRBV5-1 with TRBJ2-1; D gene ambiguous. The CDR3 has 17 amino acids. Germline values: CDR1 SGHRS, CDR2 YFSETQ. V lost 0 bases and J 6 bases, leaving 19 bases between the germline ends.

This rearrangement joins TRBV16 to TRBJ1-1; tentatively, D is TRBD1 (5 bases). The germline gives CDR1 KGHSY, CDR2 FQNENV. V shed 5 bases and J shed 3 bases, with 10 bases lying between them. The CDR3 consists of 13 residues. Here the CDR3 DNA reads TGTGCCAGCAGCGGCAGGGAGGACACTGAAGCTTTCTTT. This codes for CASSGREDTEAFF.

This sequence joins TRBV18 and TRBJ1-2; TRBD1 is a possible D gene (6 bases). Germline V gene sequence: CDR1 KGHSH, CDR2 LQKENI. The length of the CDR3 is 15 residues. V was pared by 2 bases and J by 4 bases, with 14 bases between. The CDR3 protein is CASSPNSGEGYGYTF. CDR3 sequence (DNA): TGTGCCAGCTCACCAAATTCAGGGGAGGGCTATGGCTACACCTTC.

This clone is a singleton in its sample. CDR3 in DNA: TGTGCCAGCAGCCCTTGGCCGGTAGAATTGGACTATGGCTACACCTTC. This encodes CASSPWPVELDYGYTF. The genes are TRBV4-2 and TRBJ1-2; D gene unclear. V was shortened by 4 bases and J by 3 bases, with 18 bases between the two germline ends. CDR3 length equals 16 residues. CDR1 and CDR2 (germline): LGHNA, YNFKEQ.

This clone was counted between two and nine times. Here the CDR3 reads CSVETAFSGNTIYF. The CDR3 coding sequence is TGCAGCGTTGAAACAGCTTTCTCTGGAAACACCATATATTTT. This chain connects TRBV29-1 to TRBJ1-3; the D is unclear. The CDR3 contains 14 residues. Germline V CDR1 and CDR2: SQVTM, ANQGSEA. The V end was cut by 2 bases, the J end by 0 bases, with 8 bases between. Drawing the rest from reference TRBV29-1 and TRBJ1-3, the complete variable domain is SAVISQKPSRDICQRGTSLTIQCQVDSQVTMMFWYRQQPGQSLTLIATANQGSEATYESGFVIDKFPISRPNLTFSTLTVSNMSPEDSSIYLCSVETAFSGNTIYFGEGSWLTVV.

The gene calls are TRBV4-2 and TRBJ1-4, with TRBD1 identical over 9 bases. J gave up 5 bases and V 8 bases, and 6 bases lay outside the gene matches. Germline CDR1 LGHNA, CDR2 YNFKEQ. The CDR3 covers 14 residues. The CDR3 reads CASETGTGNEKLFF. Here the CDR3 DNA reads TGTGCCAGCGAAACCGGGACAGGGAATGAAAAACTGTTTTTT.

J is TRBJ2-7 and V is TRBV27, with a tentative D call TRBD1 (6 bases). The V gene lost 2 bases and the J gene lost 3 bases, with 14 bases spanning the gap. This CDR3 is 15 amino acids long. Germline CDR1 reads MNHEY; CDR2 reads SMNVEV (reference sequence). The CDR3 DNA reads TGTGCCAGCAGTTTAGGGGGCGGAACACTCTACGAGCAGTACTTC. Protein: CASSLGGGTLYEQYF.

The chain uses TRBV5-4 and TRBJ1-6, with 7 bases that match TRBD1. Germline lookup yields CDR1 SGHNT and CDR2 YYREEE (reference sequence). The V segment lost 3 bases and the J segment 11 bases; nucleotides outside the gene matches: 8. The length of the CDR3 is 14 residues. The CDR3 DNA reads TGTGCCAGCAGCTCGGGGAGGGGGCTAACACCCCTCCACTTT. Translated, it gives CASSSGRGLTPLHF.